Presented here are 24 T cell receptor beta chains from one specimen sequenced in a study of follicular helper T cells after annual influenza vaccination. Sequencing was performed with immunoSEQ multiplex PCR; in TCRdb, only in-frame clones are kept and a portion is missing. This sample has 11,000 to 15,000 clones; 84% occur once, and the top ten carry 0.25% to 0.35%. Time point defined: 2014-2015 season, pre-vaccination. The source was CXCR5- memory CD4+ T cells sorted from blood, collected on the day of influenza vaccination. The source of these receptors is an adult who received the influenza vaccine.

This clone has only a few counts. The chain recombines TRBV20-1 with TRBJ1-2; 7 nucleotides line up with TRBD1. CDR3 length: 11 residues. Germline V gives CDR1 DFQATT, CDR2 SNEGSKA (reference sequence). J gave up 7 bases and V 6 bases, and 5 bases lay outside the gene matches. CDR3 residues: CSAPTGVGYTF. The CDR3 coding sequence is TGCAGTGCCCCCACAGGGGTTGGCTACACCTTC.

The CDR3 is CASSLVGGLNTEAFF. In DNA form, the CDR3 reads TGTGCCAGCAGCTTGGTTGGGGGCCTGAACACTGAAGCTTTCTTT. V usage is TRBV5-5 and J usage is TRBJ1-1; TRBD1 is a possible D gene (6 bases). CDR1 is SGHKS and CDR2 is YYEKEE in the germline V gene (reference sequence). Trimming shortened V by 0 bases and J by 0 bases, and 9 bases separated the two germline ends. The CDR3 is made up of 15 amino acids.

The count of this clone is one. The rearrangement links TRBV7-2 to TRBJ2-5; 9 positions match TRBD2. This CDR3 contains 16 residues. V trimming: 5 bases; J trimming: 5 bases; junction bases outside the gene matches: 12. CDR1 is SGHTA and CDR2 is FQGNSA in the germline V gene. CDR3 amino acids: CASSPLGRGGRETQYF. The CDR3 DNA reads as TGTGCCAGCAGCCCTCTAGGGCGGGGGGGCAGGGAGACCCAGTACTTC.

The chain links TRBV28 to TRBJ1-1, with D uncertain. Trimming shortened V by 6 bases and J by 5 bases, and 10 bases separated the two germline ends. CDR1 and CDR2 (germline): MDHEN, SYDVKM. The CDR3 has 12 residues. The CDR3 loop reads CASSPRWTEAFF. The CDR3 region has the DNA TGTGCCAGCAGCCCCCGGTGGACTGAAGCTTTCTTT.

The chain links TRBV7-3 to TRBJ2-5; 8 nucleotides match TRBD2. V dropped 7 bases and J dropped 2; count of bases not matched to a gene: 9. CDR3 length: 15 residues. The germline CDR1 and CDR2 sequences are SGHTA and FQGTGA. The CDR3 region is CASMATGGLQETQYF. In DNA, the CDR3 is TGTGCCAGCATGGCCACGGGGGGGCTTCAAGAGACCCAGTACTTC.

This chain connects TRBV19 to TRBJ2-1, with D possibly TRBD2 on 6 matching bases. The CDR3 spans 16 residues. The V end was cut by 3 bases, the J end by 0 bases, with 12 bases between. Germline-derived CDR1 and CDR2 are LNHDA and SQIVND (reference sequence). The CDR3 DNA follows: TGTGCCAGTAGTATTGAGGGCGGGGTCTCCTACAATGAGCAGTTCTTC. Its protein product is CASSIEGGVSYNEQFF.

V usage is TRBV5-1 and J usage is TRBJ2-1; 13 nucleotides align to TRBD2. The CDR3 runs 15 residues. CDR1 and CDR2 from the germline V gene are SGHRS and YFSETQ. With 4 bases clipped from V and 12 bases from J, the junction kept 10 bases outside the gene matches. CDR3 DNA sequence: TGCGCCAGCAGCCCCGGGACTAGCGGGGCCCAGGGGCAGTTCTTC. Its translation is CASSPGTSGAQGQFF.

The chain combines TRBV7-9 with TRBJ1-2; D not resolved. The CDR3 runs to 14 residues. V was trimmed by 5 bases and J by 4 bases, leaving 14 bases between them. The germline gives CDR1 SEHNR, CDR2 FQNEAQ (reference sequence). The CDR3 loop is CASSRPEGLYGYTF. As DNA, the CDR3 is TGTGCCAGCAGCCGCCCCGAGGGCCTCTATGGCTACACCTTC. Looking up the rest from reference TRBV7-9 and TRBJ1-2 gives the full variable domain: DTGVSQNPRHKITKRGQNVTFRCDPISEHNRLYWYRQTLGQGPEFLTYFQNEAQLEKSRLLSDRFSAERPKGSFSTLEIQRTEQGDSAMYLCASSRPEGLYGYTFGSGTRLTVV.

This chain connects TRBV18 to TRBJ1-2; 8 bases match TRBD1. This CDR3 spans 14 amino acids. The germline V gene encodes CDR1 KGHSH and CDR2 LQKENI. The V gene end was trimmed by 6 bases and the J gene end by 3 bases; junction bases not matched to a gene: 6. CDR3 loop: CASSKTGVDYGYTF. The DNA of the CDR3 is TGTGCCAGCTCTAAGACAGGGGTCGACTATGGCTACACCTTC.

The rearrangement uses TRBV2 and TRBJ2-1, with no clear D. The CDR3 is 14 amino acids. Between the trimmed V and J ends, which lost 0 bases and 6 bases, there was a span of 9 bases. Per germline, CDR1 SNHLY and CDR2 FYNNEI. Written as DNA, the CDR3 is TGTGCCAGCAGTGAAGCCCGTACGGTCAATGAGCAGTTCTTC. Its protein product is CASSEARTVNEQFF. The full variable domain, its missing parts supplied by reference TRBV2 and TRBJ2-1, is EPEVTQTPSHQVTQMGQEVILRCVPISNHLYFYWYRQILGQKVEFLVSFYNNEISEKSEIFDDQFSVERPDGSNFTLKIRSTKLEDSAMYFCASSEARTVNEQFFGPGTRLTVL.

The CDR3 spells CASTPSGGGDEQFF. The CDR3, as DNA: TGTGCCAGCACCCCATCGGGGGGGGGTGATGAGCAGTTCTTC. The rearrangement joins TRBV25-1 to TRBJ2-1; 8 nucleotides align to TRBD2. V was clipped by 7 bases and J by 8 bases; unmatched bases: 10. Germline values: CDR1 MGHDK, CDR2 SYGVNS. The CDR3 is 14 residues long. The full variable domain, with the rest looked up from reference TRBV25-1 and TRBJ2-1, is EADIYQTPRYLVIGTGKKITLECSQTMGHDKMYWYQQDPGMELHLIHYSYGVNSTEKGDLSSESTVSRIRTEHFPLTLESARPSHTSQYLCASTPSGGGDEQFFGPGTRLTVL.

This clone was seen a handful of times. The chain joins TRBV9 to TRBJ2-6, with D possibly being TRBD1 (5 bases). Germline CDR1 is SGDLS and CDR2 is YYNGEE. V was trimmed by 0 bases and J by 3 bases, leaving 10 bases between them. This CDR3 comprises 16 residues. Here the CDR3 DNA reads TGTGCCAGCAGCGTAGGACCCAGGGATGGGGCCAACGTCCTGACTTTC. Translation gives CASSVGPRDGANVLTF.

V gene TRBV5-1 combines with J gene TRBJ2-3; the D is unclear. Trimming cost V 2 bases and J 6 bases, with 10 bases left between them. The CDR3 has 13 amino acids. In germline, CDR1 is SGHRS, CDR2 YFSETQ. The CDR3 DNA reads TGCGCCAGCAGCTTTAGTGGGTCCGATACGCAGTATTTT. Amino acids: CASSFSGSDTQYF.

The rearrangement links TRBV18 to TRBJ2-5; 7 positions match TRBD2. The J call could be wrong; TRBJ2-7 is a better fit for the DNA end. This CDR3 has 15 amino acids. The germline V gene has CDR1 KGHSH and CDR2 LQKENI. The CDR3 sequence is CASSINKRGSYEQYF. The CDR3 coding sequence is TGTGCCAGCTCAATAAATAAGCGGGGTTCCTACGAGCAGTACTTC.

This clone appeared a few times. V usage is TRBV18 and J usage is TRBJ1-5; 7 bases map to TRBD1. V lost 5 bases, J lost 1 base, and 11 bases stayed unmatched. The CDR3 is made up of 17 amino acids. CDR1 KGHSH and CDR2 LQKENI come from the germline V gene. This CDR3 reads CASSRQGGGDSNQPQHF. The CDR3 DNA reads TGTGCCAGCTCAAGGCAGGGGGGCGGTGACAGCAATCAGCCCCAGCATTTT.

This clone was detected only once. The chain carries TRBV5-1 and TRBJ2-5; 7 nucleotides align to TRBD1. V dropped 1 base and J dropped 5; count of bases not matched to a gene: 2. The CDR3 is made up of 13 amino acids. Per germline, CDR1 SGHRS and CDR2 YFSETQ. CDR3 DNA sequence: TGCGCCAGCAGCTTGACAGGGGCCGAGACCCAGTACTTC. It yields the protein CASSLTGAETQYF.

The genes are TRBV2 and TRBJ1-5; no clear D. There are 16 residues in the CDR3. The V gene lost 1 base and the J gene lost 0 bases, with 10 bases spanning the gap. Germline CDR1 SNHLY, CDR2 FYNNEI. The CDR3 coding sequence is TGTGCCAGCAGTGAAGGGCCCAGACTTAGCAATCAGCCCCAGCATTTT. This translates into CASSEGPRLSNQPQHF.

The chain recombines TRBV4-3 with TRBJ1-2; the D is unclear. CDR1 LGHNA and CDR2 YSLEER come from the germline V gene. Trimming removed 0 bases at V and 6 bases at J, with 20 bases between. This CDR3 comprises 17 residues. The CDR3 here is CASSQDLGLNLGHGYTF. CDR3 bases: TGCGCCAGCAGCCAAGACCTAGGCCTTAATTTAGGACATGGCTACACCTTC.

The chain combines TRBV9 with TRBJ1-5; no definite D call. CDR1 SGDLS and CDR2 YYNGEE come from the germline V gene. Trimming took 0 bases from V and 5 from J, leaving 6 bases between them. CDR3 length: 13 amino acids. This CDR3 is CASSVDGHQPQHF. The CDR3 nucleotides are TGTGCCAGCAGCGTAGATGGTCATCAGCCCCAGCATTTT.

This CDR3 reads CASSFWGQETQYF. DNA of the CDR3: TGCGCCAGCAGCTTTTGGGGGCAAGAGACCCAGTACTTC. The V and J genes are TRBV5-1 and TRBJ2-5; either TRBD1 or TRBD2 may supply D (5 bases each). CDR3 length: 13 residues. Germline CDR1 SGHRS, CDR2 YFSETQ. The V gene lost 2 bases and the J gene lost 2 bases, with 7 bases spanning the gap.

V gene TRBV7-3 combines with J gene TRBJ2-7, with D unclear. Per the germline V gene, CDR1 is SGHTA and CDR2 is FQGTGA. Trimming took 2 bases from V and 0 from J, leaving 8 bases between them. The CDR3 has 14 amino acids. The CDR3 sequence: CASSLAVNSYEQYF. The CDR3, as DNA: TGTGCCAGCAGCTTAGCGGTTAACTCCTACGAGCAGTACTTC.

The chain carries TRBV28 and TRBJ2-3; 7 positions agree with TRBD1. J gave up 2 bases and V 4 bases, and 12 bases lay outside the gene matches. Germline V lookup: CDR1 MDHEN, CDR2 SYDVKM. There are 17 residues in the CDR3. CDR3 sequence (DNA): TGTGCCAGCAGTTCGGGACAGCCGCCGTCCTCCACAGATACGCAGTATTTT. Amino acid sequence: CASSSGQPPSSTDTQYF. Supplemented by reference TRBV28 and TRBJ2-3, the full variable domain reads DVKVTQSSRYLVKRTGEKVFLECVQDMDHENMFWYRQDPGLGLRLIYFSYDVKMKEKGDIPEGYSVSREKKERFSLILESASTNQTSMYLCASSSGQPPSSTDTQYFGPGTRLTVL.

The chain employs TRBV7-9 and TRBJ2-1, with TRBD2 identical over 12 bases. This CDR3 spans 14 amino acids. V dropped 4 bases and J dropped 10; count of bases not matched to a gene: 5. Germline lookup yields CDR1 SEHNR and CDR2 FQNEAQ (reference sequence). The CDR3 DNA reads TGTGCCAGCAGCTCTTCTGGACTAGCGGGGGAGCAGTTCTTC. Translating gives CASSSSGLAGEQFF.

The J gene is TRBJ2-5, the V gene TRBV7-2, with TRBD2 identical over 9 bases. From germline, CDR1 is SGHTA and CDR2 FQGNSA. The CDR3 extends over 14 amino acids. Trimming at V came to 5 bases and at J to 5 bases, leaving 6 bases not matched to a gene. The CDR3 spells CASSLGLATETQYF. The CDR3 coding sequence is TGTGCCAGCAGCCTGGGACTAGCTACGGAGACCCAGTACTTC.